The rows below give T cell receptor beta chains drawn from one sample of a study of cytomegalovirus exposure and HLA in healthy donors. Generated by immunoSEQ multiplex PCR, the TCRdb table keeps only in-frame clones and is missing some. The data hold more than 150,000 clones, with roughly 87% observed a single time. Sequenced input: PBMCs. The receptors derive from a man aged 45 to 65 in good health and CMV-seronegative. Each CDR3 is given with its conserved first and last residue. Fields, in order: clone size, V gene, J gene, D gene, CDR3 protein, CDR3 DNA. The D gene is left open where the match is weak. Expanded clones get a size class; other rows say once, few or many, or leave the size out.

.,TRBV11-3,TRBJ1-1,.,CASSSHLNTEAFF,TGTGCCAGCAGTTCCCACCTAAACACTGAAGCTTTCTTT
.,TRBV7-3,TRBJ2-7,TRBD1,CASSLGTGPYEQYF,TGTGCCAGCAGCTTAGGGACAGGGCCCTACGAGCAGTACTTC
.,TRBV7-9,TRBJ1-4,TRBD1,CASSPGQGPTTNEKLFF,TGTGCCAGCAGCCCGGGACAGGGTCCCACAACTAATGAAAAACTGTTTTTT
.,TRBV4-3,TRBJ2-3,TRBD2,CASSQELARERTDTQYF,TGCGCCAGCAGCCAAGAATTGGCGCGGGAGAGGACAGATACGCAGTATTTT
.,TRBV6-6,TRBJ2-7,TRBD2,CASSTPRGITYEQYF,TGTGCCAGCAGTACCCCGCGGGGGATCACCTACGAGCAGTACTTC
once,TRBV5-1,TRBJ1-2,TRBD1,CASKDVTGAGGGYTF,TGCGCCAGCAAGGATGTAACAGGGGCCGGAGGGGGCTACACCTTC
.,TRBV27,TRBJ1-4,.,CASSASTGPNEKLFF,TGTGCCAGCTCCGCGTCGACAGGACCTAATGAAAAACTGTTTTTT
.,TRBV7-9,TRBJ2-1,.,CSSSLAFGYRGGEQFF,TGTTCCAGCAGCTTAGCCTTCGGTTACAGGGGGGGTGAGCAGTTCTTC
.,TRBV14,TRBJ2-1,TRBD2,CASSHWGREGNEQFF,TGTGCCAGCAGCCACTGGGGGAGGGAGGGAAATGAGCAGTTCTTC
few,TRBV6-6,TRBJ2-1,TRBD2,CASSTPRKREVREQFF,TGTGCCAGCAGTACCCCCAGAAAGCGGGAGGTGCGGGAGCAGTTCTTC
.,TRBV5-1,TRBJ1-2,TRBD1,CASSLNTGGGGYGYTF,TGCGCCAGCAGCTTGAATACAGGGGGCGGCGGCTATGGCTACACCTTC
.,TRBV19,TRBJ2-5,.,CASSLGRGQETQYF,TGTGCCAGTAGTCTCGGACGGGGTCAAGAGACCCAGTACTTC
.,TRBV7-2,TRBJ2-2,TRBD2,CASSFPRGGAGDQRGELFF,TGTGCCAGCAGCTTCCCCCGGGGGGGAGCGGGGGACCAAAGGGGGGAGCTGTTTTTT
few,TRBV6-5,TRBJ1-1,.,CASSKPGLVTEAFF,TGTGCCAGCAGCAAACCAGGGTTGGTGACTGAAGCTTTCTTT
.,TRBV28,TRBJ1-5,.,CASKGGQENQPQHF,TGTGCCAGCAAGGGGGGGCAGGAGAATCAGCCCCAGCATTTT
once,TRBV7-2,TRBJ2-3,TRBD2,CASSRGGSTDTQYF,TGTGCCAGCAGCCGGGGGGGCAGCACAGATACGCAGTATTTT
few,TRBV4-2,TRBJ1-1,TRBD1,CATGQGRGVNTEAFF,TGTGCCACGGGACAGGGGAGGGGAGTGAACACTGAAGCTTTCTTT
.,TRBV30,TRBJ2-2,TRBD2,CAWAGGAGTGELFF,TGTGCCTGGGCCGGGGGAGCGGGGACCGGGGAGCTGTTTTTT
.,TRBV11-2,TRBJ1-5,.,CASSVTNSYSNQPQHF,TGTGCCAGCAGCGTAACGAACAGCTATAGCAATCAGCCCCAGCATTTT
few,TRBV2,TRBJ1-5,.,CASSEQGLGNQPQHF,TGTGCCAGCAGTGAACAGGGGCTCGGCAATCAGCCCCAGCATTTT
.,TRBV18,TRBJ2-3,TRBD2,CASSPFRLQAGNTDTQYF,TGTGCCAGCTCACCATTCAGGCTGCAAGCGGGGAACACAGATACGCAGTATTTT